This is a list of T cell receptor beta chains from one sample in a study of T-cell memory formation after mild COVID-19. MiXCR, run by TCRdb on the 5' RACE reads, gives a single entry per CDR3 protein. Counted here are 240,000 or so distinct CDR3 sequences, more than 8% occurring once; the ten biggest clones make up around 21%. Source material: PBMCs or a T cell subset sorted from them (not recorded which). All receptors come from a man in his late teens or twenties who had mild COVID-19 (a few samples of this study predate the infection). Cell type and time point are not known. The CDR3 runs from the conserved cysteine through the conserved F or W. A D gene is named only where the DNA matches it firmly. Where a row states a size, it is once, few, many or the class of an expanded clone; other rows omit it.

v_gene: TRBV2
abundance: many
d_gene: -
j_gene: TRBJ2-5
CDR3aa: CASRKDQETQYF
CDR3nt: TGTGCCAGCAGGAAAGATCAAGAGACCCAGTACTTC

v_gene: TRBV5-6
abundance: few
d_gene: -
j_gene: TRBJ2-3
CDR3aa: CASSLGEKDTQYF
CDR3nt: TGTGCCAGCAGCTTGGGAGAGAAAGATACGCAGTATTTT

v_gene: TRBV12-3/TRBV12-4
abundance: -
d_gene: TRBD1
j_gene: TRBJ2-2
CDR3aa: CASSPGQGAVGELFF
CDR3nt: TGTGCCAGCAGTCCGGGACAGGGGGCTGTCGGGGAGCTGTTTTTT

v_gene: TRBV5-6
abundance: few
d_gene: -
j_gene: TRBJ1-1
CDR3aa: CASSLVGRVAEAFF
CDR3nt: TGTGCCAGCAGCTTAGTCGGGAGAGTGGCTGAAGCTTTCTTT

v_gene: TRBV6-5
abundance: few
d_gene: -
j_gene: TRBJ2-5
CDR3aa: CASSNHGETQYF
CDR3nt: TGTGCCAGCAGTAACCATGGGGAGACCCAGTACTTC

v_gene: TRBV5-1
abundance: many
d_gene: -
j_gene: TRBJ2-2
CDR3aa: CASSFPTSGHHNTGELFF
CDR3nt: TGCGCCAGCAGCTTTCCCACTTCGGGACACCATAACACCGGGGAGCTGTTTTTT

v_gene: TRBV18
abundance: few
d_gene: -
j_gene: TRBJ2-5
CDR3aa: CASSPPGQRETQYF
CDR3nt: TGTGCCAGCTCACCCCCGGGGCAGAGAGAGACCCAGTACTTC

v_gene: TRBV7-9
abundance: -
d_gene: TRBD1
j_gene: TRBJ2-2
CDR3aa: CASNFLGQPNTGELFF
CDR3nt: TGTGCCAGCAATTTTCTGGGACAGCCGAACACCGGGGAGCTGTTTTTT

v_gene: TRBV29-1
abundance: -
d_gene: -
j_gene: TRBJ2-2
CDR3aa: CSVFWGTGELFF
CDR3nt: TGCAGCGTGTTTTGGGGGACCGGGGAGCTGTTTTTT

v_gene: TRBV5-1
abundance: -
d_gene: TRBD1
j_gene: TRBJ1-6
CDR3aa: CASSLRQGGNSPLHF
CDR3nt: TGCGCCAGCAGCCTTCGACAGGGAGGTAATTCACCCCTCCACTTT

v_gene: TRBV18
abundance: few
d_gene: -
j_gene: TRBJ2-7
CDR3aa: CASSEEYEQYF
CDR3nt: TGTGCCAGCTCTGAGGAGTACGAGCAGTACTTC

v_gene: TRBV5-1
abundance: few
d_gene: -
j_gene: TRBJ2-3
CDR3aa: CASSRRERSTDTQYF
CDR3nt: TGCGCCAGCAGCCGACGAGAGCGGAGCACAGATACGCAGTATTTT

v_gene: TRBV12-3/TRBV12-4
abundance: -
d_gene: -
j_gene: TRBJ2-2
CDR3aa: CARMDENTGELFF
CDR3nt: TGTGCCAGGATGGACGAGAACACCGGGGAGCTGTTTTTT

v_gene: TRBV19
abundance: few
d_gene: -
j_gene: TRBJ2-2
CDR3aa: CASQPALVAGELFF
CDR3nt: TGTGCCAGTCAGCCAGCTCTTGTCGCCGGGGAGCTGTTTTTT

v_gene: TRBV20-1
abundance: few
d_gene: -
j_gene: TRBJ2-7
CDR3aa: CSASTPRHSYEQYF
CDR3nt: TGCAGTGCTAGCACCCCCCGCCACTCCTACGAGCAGTACTTC

v_gene: TRBV7-2
abundance: -
d_gene: TRBD1
j_gene: TRBJ1-1
CDR3aa: CASSYTGGLNTEAFF
CDR3nt: TGTGCCAGCAGCTATACAGGGGGCTTGAACACTGAAGCTTTCTTT

v_gene: TRBV6-5
abundance: -
d_gene: -
j_gene: TRBJ2-7
CDR3aa: CASSQTGLEQYF
CDR3nt: TGTGCCAGCAGTCAAACAGGGCTCGAGCAGTACTTC

v_gene: TRBV13
abundance: -
d_gene: -
j_gene: TRBJ2-1
CDR3aa: CASSPRDIYNEQFF
CDR3nt: TGTGCCAGCAGCCCCCGGGACATCTACAATGAGCAGTTCTTC

v_gene: TRBV10-3
abundance: many
d_gene: -
j_gene: TRBJ2-3
CDR3aa: CAISEWGYTDTQYF
CDR3nt: TGTGCCATCAGTGAATGGGGGTACACAGATACGCAGTATTTT

v_gene: TRBV7-2
abundance: few
d_gene: -
j_gene: TRBJ2-7
CDR3aa: CASSLSSEQYF
CDR3nt: TGTGCCAGCAGCTTATCCAGCGAGCAGTACTTC

v_gene: TRBV28
abundance: -
d_gene: -
j_gene: TRBJ2-2
CDR3aa: CASNPPGTGELFF
CDR3nt: TGTGCCAGCAATCCCCCAGGGACCGGGGAGCTGTTTTTT